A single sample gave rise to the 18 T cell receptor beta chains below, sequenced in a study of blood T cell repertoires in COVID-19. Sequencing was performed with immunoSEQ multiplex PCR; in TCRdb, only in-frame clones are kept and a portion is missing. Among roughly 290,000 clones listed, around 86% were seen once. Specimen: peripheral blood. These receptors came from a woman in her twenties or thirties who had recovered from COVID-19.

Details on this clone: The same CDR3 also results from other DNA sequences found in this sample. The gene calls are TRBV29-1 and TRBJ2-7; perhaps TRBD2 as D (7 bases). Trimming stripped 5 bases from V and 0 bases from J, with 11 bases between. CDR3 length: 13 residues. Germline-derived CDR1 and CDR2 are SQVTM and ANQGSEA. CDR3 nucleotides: TGCAGCGTTAGGGGGGGGAGCTCCTACGAGCAGTACTTC. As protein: CSVRGGSSYEQYF.

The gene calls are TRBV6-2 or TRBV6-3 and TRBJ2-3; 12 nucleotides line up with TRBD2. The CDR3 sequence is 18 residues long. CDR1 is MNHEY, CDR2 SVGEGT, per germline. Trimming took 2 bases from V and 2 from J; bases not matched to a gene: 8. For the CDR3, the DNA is TGTGCCAGCAGTTACCCGGGACTAGCGGGTTCTATCACAGATACGCAGTATTTT. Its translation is CASSYPGLAGSITDTQYF.

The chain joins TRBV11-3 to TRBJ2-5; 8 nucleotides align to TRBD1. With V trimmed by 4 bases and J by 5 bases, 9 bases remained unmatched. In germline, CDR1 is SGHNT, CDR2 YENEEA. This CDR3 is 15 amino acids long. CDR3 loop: CASSYSTGEAETQYF. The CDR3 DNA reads TGTGCCAGCAGCTATTCGACAGGGGAGGCGGAGACCCAGTACTTC.

The CDR3 region is CASSLLSGDTDTQYF. The DNA of the CDR3 is TGTGCCAGCAGCTTACTAAGCGGGGACACAGATACGCAGTATTTT. J is TRBJ2-3 and V is TRBV7-9, with 7 bases matching TRBD2. Germline-derived CDR1 and CDR2 are SEHNR and FQNEAQ (reference sequence). The CDR3 runs to 15 residues. Trimming at V came to 2 bases and at J to 2 bases, leaving 4 bases not matched to a gene.

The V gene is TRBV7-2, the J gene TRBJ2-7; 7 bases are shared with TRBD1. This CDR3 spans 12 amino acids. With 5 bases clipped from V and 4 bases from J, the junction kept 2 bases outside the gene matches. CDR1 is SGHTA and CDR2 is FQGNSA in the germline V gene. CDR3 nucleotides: TGTGCCAGCAGCAAACAGGGGTACGAGCAGTACTTC. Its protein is CASSKQGYEQYF.

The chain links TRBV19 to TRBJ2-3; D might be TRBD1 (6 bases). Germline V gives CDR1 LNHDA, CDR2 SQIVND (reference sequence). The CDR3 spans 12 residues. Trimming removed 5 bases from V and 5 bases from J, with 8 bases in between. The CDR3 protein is CASSHREDTQYF. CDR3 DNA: TGTGCCAGTAGTCACAGGGAAGATACGCAGTATTTT.

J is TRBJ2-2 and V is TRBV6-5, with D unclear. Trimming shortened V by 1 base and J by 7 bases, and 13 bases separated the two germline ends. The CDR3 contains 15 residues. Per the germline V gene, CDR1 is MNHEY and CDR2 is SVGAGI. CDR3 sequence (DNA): TGTGCCAGCAGTTACTGGGCAGGCGAGCACGGGGAGCTGTTTTTT. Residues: CASSYWAGEHGELFF.

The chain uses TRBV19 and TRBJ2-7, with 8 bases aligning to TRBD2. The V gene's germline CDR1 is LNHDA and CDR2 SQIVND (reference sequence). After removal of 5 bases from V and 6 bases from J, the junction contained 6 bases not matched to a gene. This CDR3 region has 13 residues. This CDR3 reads CASSPLAGSEQYF. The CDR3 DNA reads TGTGCCAGTAGTCCCTTAGCGGGATCCGAGCAGTACTTC.

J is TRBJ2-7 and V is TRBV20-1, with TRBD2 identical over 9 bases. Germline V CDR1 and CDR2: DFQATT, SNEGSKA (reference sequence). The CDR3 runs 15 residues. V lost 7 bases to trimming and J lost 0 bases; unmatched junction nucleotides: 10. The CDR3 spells CSGSTPLAGSYEQYF. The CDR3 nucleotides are TGCAGTGGTAGTACCCCACTAGCGGGCTCCTACGAGCAGTACTTC.

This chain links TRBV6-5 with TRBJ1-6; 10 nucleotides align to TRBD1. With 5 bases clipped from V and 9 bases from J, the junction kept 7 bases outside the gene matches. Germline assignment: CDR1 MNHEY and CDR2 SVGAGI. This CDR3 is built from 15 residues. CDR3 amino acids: CASSRPGQGISPLHF. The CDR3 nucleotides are TGTGCCAGCAGTCGGCCGGGACAGGGGATTTCACCCCTCCACTTT.

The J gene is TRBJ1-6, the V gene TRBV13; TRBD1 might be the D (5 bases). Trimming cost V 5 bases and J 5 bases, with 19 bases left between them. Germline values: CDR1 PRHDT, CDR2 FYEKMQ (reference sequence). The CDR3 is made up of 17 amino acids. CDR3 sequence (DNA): TGTGCCAGCAGCGCCCTTATGTTGGGGGGAGATAATTCACCCCTCCACTTT. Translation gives CASSALMLGGDNSPLHF.

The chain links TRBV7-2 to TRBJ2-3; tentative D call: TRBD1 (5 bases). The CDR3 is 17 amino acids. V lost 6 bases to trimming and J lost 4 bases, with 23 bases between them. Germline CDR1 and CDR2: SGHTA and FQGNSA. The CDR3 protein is CASRKGMGRFGADTQYF. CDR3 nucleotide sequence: TGTGCCAGCAGAAAAGGGATGGGGCGGTTTGGCGCAGATACGCAGTATTTT.

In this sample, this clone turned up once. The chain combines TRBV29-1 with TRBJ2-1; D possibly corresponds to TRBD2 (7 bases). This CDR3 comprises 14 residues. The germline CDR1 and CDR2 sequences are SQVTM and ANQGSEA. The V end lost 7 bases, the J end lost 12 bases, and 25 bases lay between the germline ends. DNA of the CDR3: TGCAGCGCTAGGGGGGGCGGCGCGCTAAAGGGGCAGTTCTTC. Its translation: CSARGGGALKGQFF.

CDR3 nucleotides: TGTGCCAGCAGCTCCCGAGCGGGGGACGGAGAGCAGTACTTC. Its protein is CASSSRAGDGEQYF. This chain uses TRBV5-4 with TRBJ2-7; TRBD2 matches 8 bases. CDR1 SGHNT and CDR2 YYREEE come from the germline V gene (reference sequence). The CDR3 has 14 residues. With V trimmed by 3 bases and J by 7 bases, 9 bases remained unmatched.

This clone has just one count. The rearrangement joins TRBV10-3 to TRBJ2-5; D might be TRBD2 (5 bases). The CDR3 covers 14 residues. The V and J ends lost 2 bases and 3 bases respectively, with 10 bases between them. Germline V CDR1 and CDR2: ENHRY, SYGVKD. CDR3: CAISEVPEEETQYF. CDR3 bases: TGTGCCATCAGTGAGGTACCGGAGGAAGAGACCCAGTACTTC.

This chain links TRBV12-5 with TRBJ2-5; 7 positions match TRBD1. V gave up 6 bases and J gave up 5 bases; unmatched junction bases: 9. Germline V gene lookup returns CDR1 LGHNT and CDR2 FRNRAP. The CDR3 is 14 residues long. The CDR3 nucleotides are TGTGCTAGTGGCCTGGGACAGTTGATGGAGACCCAGTACTTC. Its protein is CASGLGQLMETQYF.

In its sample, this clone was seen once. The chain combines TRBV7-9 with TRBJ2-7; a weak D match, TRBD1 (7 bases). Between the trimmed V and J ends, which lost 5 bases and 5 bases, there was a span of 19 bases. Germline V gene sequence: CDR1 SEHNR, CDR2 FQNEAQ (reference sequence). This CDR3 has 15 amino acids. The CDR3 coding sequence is TGTGCCAGCAGCACCCGGAGGGGGCACATAAACGAGCAGTACTTC. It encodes CASSTRRGHINEQYF.

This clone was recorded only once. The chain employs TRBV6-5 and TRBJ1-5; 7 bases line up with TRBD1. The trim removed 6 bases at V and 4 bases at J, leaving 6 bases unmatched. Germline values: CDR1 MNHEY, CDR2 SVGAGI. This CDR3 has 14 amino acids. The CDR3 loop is CASRGQMANQPQHF. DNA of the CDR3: TGTGCCAGCAGGGGACAGATGGCAAATCAGCCCCAGCATTTT.